Within the sample, the clone carrying this T cell receptor beta chain is medium-sized (0.01 to 0.1%). Its specificity is not known. Findings of the study overall: Tumor memory CD4+ T cell TCR gene usage was found to cluster with blood and lymph node memory CD4+ cells and with lymph node naive CD4+ cells. Tumor Tregs overlapped most with tumor, then blood, naive CD4+ cells.

A single record per CDR3 protein comes from TCRdb applying MiXCR to the multiplex PCR reads. The data show a few hundred distinct CDR3 sequences, with roughly a fifth seen just once and about 51% held by the top ten. Tregs were sorted as CD4+CD25+CD127-/low cells. This TCR was recovered from a female donor with breast cancer. Sequencing was carried out using Tregs sorted from blood.

The CDR3 loop reads CASSTRGGSYGYTF. CDR3 nucleotides: TGTGCCAGCAGTACCAGGGGAGGGAGTTATGGCTACACCTTC. V gene TRBV12-3 or TRBV12-4 combines with J gene TRBJ1-2; possibly TRBD1 for D (6 bases). Between the trimmed V and J ends, which lost 5 bases and 5 bases, there was a span of 15 bases. The CDR3 runs 14 residues.